The following is a T cell receptor beta chain sequence with its context. The sample comes from a study of T cells after yellow fever vaccination. TCRdb reprocessed the 5' RACE reads via MiXCR and lists one record per CDR3 protein. The data show just under 600,000 distinct CDR3 sequences, roughly 13% seen once. After removal of 2 bases from V and 4 bases from J, the junction contained 16 bases not matched to a gene. The CDR3 runs 19 residues. CDR1 MNHEY and CDR2 SVGEGT come from the germline V gene. The sequence was collected from a man aged 25-40 years who received the YFV17D yellow fever vaccine. The V and J genes are TRBV6-2 or TRBV6-3 and TRBJ2-3; 9 bases agree with TRBD1. This material consisted of PBMCs, taken on the day of the yellow fever booster vaccination. As DNA, the CDR3 is TGTGCCAGCAGTTACCCACGCGTAGAAGGACAGGGGATCCCAGATACGCAGTATTTT. It encodes CASSYPRVEGQGIPDTQYF.